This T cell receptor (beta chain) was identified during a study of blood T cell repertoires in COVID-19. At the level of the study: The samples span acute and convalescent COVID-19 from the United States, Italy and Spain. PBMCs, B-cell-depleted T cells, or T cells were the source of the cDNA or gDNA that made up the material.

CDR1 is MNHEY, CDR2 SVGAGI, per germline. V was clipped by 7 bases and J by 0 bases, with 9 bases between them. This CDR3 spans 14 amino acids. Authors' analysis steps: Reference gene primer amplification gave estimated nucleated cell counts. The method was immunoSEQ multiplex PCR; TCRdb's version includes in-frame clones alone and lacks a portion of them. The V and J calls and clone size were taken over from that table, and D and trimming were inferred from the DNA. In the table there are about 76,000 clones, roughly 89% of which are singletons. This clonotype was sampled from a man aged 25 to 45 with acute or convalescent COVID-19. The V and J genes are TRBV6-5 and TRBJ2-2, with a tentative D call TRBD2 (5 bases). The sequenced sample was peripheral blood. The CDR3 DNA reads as TGTGCCAGCATTCCGGGGACGAACACCGGGGAGCTGTTTTTT. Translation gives CASIPGTNTGELFF.